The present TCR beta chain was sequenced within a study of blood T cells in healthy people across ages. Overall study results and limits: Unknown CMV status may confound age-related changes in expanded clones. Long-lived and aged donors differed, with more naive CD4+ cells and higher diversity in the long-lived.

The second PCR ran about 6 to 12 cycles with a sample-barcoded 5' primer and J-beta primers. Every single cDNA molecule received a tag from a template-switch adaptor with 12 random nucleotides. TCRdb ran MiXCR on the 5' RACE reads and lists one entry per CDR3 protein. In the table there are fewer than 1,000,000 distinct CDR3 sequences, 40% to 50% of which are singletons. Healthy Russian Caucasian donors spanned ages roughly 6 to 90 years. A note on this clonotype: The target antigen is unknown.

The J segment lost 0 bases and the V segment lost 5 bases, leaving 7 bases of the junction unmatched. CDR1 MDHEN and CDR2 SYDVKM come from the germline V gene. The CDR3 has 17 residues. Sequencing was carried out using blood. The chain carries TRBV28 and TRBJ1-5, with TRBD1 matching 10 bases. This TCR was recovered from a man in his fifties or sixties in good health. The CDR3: CASSLGQGVVSNQPQHF. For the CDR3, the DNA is TGTGCCAGCAGTCTCGGACAGGGGGTCGTTAGCAATCAGCCCCAGCATTTT.